The T cell receptor (beta chain) described here comes from a study of identical twins. Many counts were recorded for this clonotype. Template switching created a universal primer site, and the cDNA included unique molecular identifiers. MiXCR, run by TCRdb on the 5' RACE reads, gives a single entry per CDR3 protein. The sample consists of under 400,000 distinct CDR3 sequences, 7% to 9.5% of them appearing once. This receptor was obtained from a woman in her fifties or sixties in good health. The material sequenced was naive T cells sorted from blood.

This chain's CDR3 is CSGGGPPSNEQFF. For the CDR3, the DNA is TGCAGCGGGGGGGGCCCGCCTTCCAATGAGCAGTTCTTC. The gene calls are TRBV29-1 and TRBJ2-1; the D gene is possibly TRBD2 (7 bases). Germline CDR1 reads SQVTM; CDR2 reads ANQGSEA. With 7 bases removed from V and 6 bases from J, the gap between germline ends came to 16 bases. CDR3 length equals 13 residues.